A single sample gave rise to the 13 T cell receptor beta chains below, sequenced in a study of a mutant IDH1 vaccine in newly diagnosed glioma. Profiling relied on immunoSEQ multiplex PCR, and the TCRdb table lists in-frame clones only, not all of them. The top ten hold around 21% of the sample, which has under 65,000 clones, roughly 80% seen once. Time point indicated: baseline, week 1 (first vaccination visit). Treatment: pre-vaccination baseline after standard-of-care therapy. The starting material was PBMCs, obtained from a glioma patient treated with radiotherapy, temozolomide or both. Every receptor here comes from a man between 18 and 35 years old with glioma.

The chain links TRBV19 to TRBJ1-5, with D maybe TRBD1 (5 bases). Deletions cut 5 bases from V and 0 bases from J, with 11 bases between. Germline V lookup: CDR1 LNHDA, CDR2 SQIVND (reference sequence). The CDR3 consists of 15 residues. Here the CDR3 reads CASSGAVYSNQPQHF. For the CDR3, the DNA is TGTGCCAGTAGTGGGGCCGTTTATAGCAATCAGCCCCAGCATTTT. Using reference TRBV19 and TRBJ1-5 for the parts outside the CDR3, the full variable domain is DGGITQSPKYLFRKEGQNVTLSCEQNLNHDAMYWYRQDPGQGLRLIYYSQIVNDFQKGDIAEGYSVSREKKESFPLTVTSAQKNPTAFYLCASSGAVYSNQPQHFGDGTRLSIL.

This clone was observed a handful of times. The V gene is TRBV5-1, the J gene TRBJ1-1, with TRBD1 identical over 8 bases. The V gene's germline CDR1 is SGHRS and CDR2 YFSETQ. This CDR3 has 13 residues. The trim removed 0 bases at V and 8 bases at J, leaving 3 bases unmatched. CDR3 residues: CASSLATGGEAFF. CDR3 nucleotide sequence: TGCGCCAGCAGCTTGGCCACAGGGGGGGAAGCTTTCTTT.

The chain links TRBV5-1 to TRBJ2-3, with D perhaps matching TRBD2 (5 bases). The germline V gene has CDR1 SGHRS and CDR2 YFSETQ. The V and J ends lost 2 bases and 6 bases respectively, with 13 bases between them. The CDR3 contains 14 residues. For the CDR3, the DNA is TGCGCCAGCAGCTTTAAGGGTTCGGGGGATACGCAGTATTTT. Its translation is CASSFKGSGDTQYF. Combining the CDR3 with reference TRBV5-1 and TRBJ2-3 gives the whole variable domain KAGVTQTPRYLIKTRGQQVTLSCSPISGHRSVSWYQQTPGQGLQFLFEYFSETQRNKGNFPGRFSGRQFSNSRSEMNVSTLELGDSALYLCASSFKGSGDTQYFGPGTRLTVL.

The rearrangement uses TRBV5-6 and TRBJ1-1, with unresolved D. The CDR3 totals 15 residues. Between the trimmed V and J ends, which lost 1 base and 0 bases, there was a span of 10 bases. CDR1 SGHDT and CDR2 YYEEEE come from the germline V gene. The CDR3 DNA reads as TGTGCCAGCAGCTTGTATGGGCTTCTGAACACTGAAGCTTTCTTT. This translates into CASSLYGLLNTEAFF.

This chain uses TRBV5-1 with TRBJ1-1, with D maybe TRBD1 (6 bases). CDR3 size: 14 residues. V lost 4 bases and J lost 1, with 11 bases in between. The germline V gene has CDR1 SGHRS and CDR2 YFSETQ. The CDR3 reads CASSAGHQNTEAFF. Written as DNA, the CDR3 is TGCGCCAGCAGCGCGGGACACCAGAACACTGAAGCTTTCTTT.

This clone was observed a handful of times. V is TRBV6-1 and J is TRBJ1-5; no clear D gene. Trimming removed 4 bases from V and 5 bases from J, with 9 bases in between. This CDR3 spans 13 amino acids. The V gene's germline CDR1 is MNHNS and CDR2 SASEGT. The CDR3 protein is CASSVSSDQPQHF. The CDR3 coding sequence is TGTGCCAGCAGTGTTAGTTCGGATCAGCCCCAGCATTTT.

The V call is TRBV6-5, the J call TRBJ1-2; no definite D call. This CDR3 contains 13 residues. Trimming removed 6 bases at V and 8 bases at J, with 16 bases between. CDR1 MNHEY and CDR2 SVGAGI come from the germline V gene. The CDR3 reads CASSPGGPGGYTF. CDR3 coding DNA: TGTGCCAGCAGCCCCGGCGGCCCCGGAGGCTACACCTTC.

The chain is built from TRBV5-1 and TRBJ2-5; 15 bases match TRBD2. There are 17 residues in the CDR3. The germline V gene encodes CDR1 SGHRS and CDR2 YFSETQ. Trimming took 3 bases from V and 4 from J; bases not matched to a gene: 7. The CDR3 region has the DNA TGCGCCAGCAGCTCAGGCGGACTAGCGGGAGGGACAGAGACCCAGTACTTC. Amino acids: CASSSGGLAGGTETQYF.

The V call is TRBV4-1, the J call TRBJ2-2, with D maybe TRBD2 (6 bases). The germline CDR1 and CDR2 sequences are MGHRA and YSYEKL. This CDR3 has 14 amino acids. The V and J ends lost 6 bases and 2 bases respectively, with 10 bases between them. The CDR3 bases are TGCGCCAGCAGTTCCGGGGGTAACACCGGGGAGCTGTTTTTT. This gives the protein CASSSGGNTGELFF.

This clone has only a few counts. The chain combines TRBV5-1 with TRBJ1-1; 10 nucleotides align to TRBD1. V gave up 1 base and J gave up 0 bases; unmatched junction bases: 3. Germline V gene lookup returns CDR1 SGHRS and CDR2 YFSETQ. This CDR3 is 16 amino acids long. CDR3 bases: TGCGCCAGCAGCTTGACCGGACAGGGGGTGAACACTGAAGCTTTCTTT. Translated, it gives CASSLTGQGVNTEAFF.

This clone was seen only a few times. The rearrangement joins TRBV2 to TRBJ1-5, with 9 bases matching TRBD1. The CDR3 loop spans 14 amino acids. Per the germline V gene, CDR1 is SNHLY and CDR2 is FYNNEI. V gave up 6 bases and J gave up 5 bases; unmatched junction bases: 5. The CDR3 DNA reads as TGTGCCAGCAGCTACAGGGGGCAAGATCAGCCCCAGCATTTT. This gives the protein CASSYRGQDQPQHF.

V usage is TRBV5-5 and J usage is TRBJ1-4, with D perhaps TRBD1 (6 bases). This CDR3 is built from 14 residues. The V and J ends lost 3 bases and 4 bases respectively, with 10 bases between them. Germline CDR1 is SGHKS and CDR2 is YYEKEE (reference sequence). The CDR3 DNA reads as TGTGCCAGCAGCTCATACAGGGATAATGAAAAACTGTTTTTT. This encodes CASSSYRDNEKLFF.

This clone was counted between two and nine times. V is TRBV6-5 and J is TRBJ2-2, with 8 positions matching TRBD2. The CDR3 consists of 14 residues. J gave up 4 bases and V 2 bases, and 0 bases lay outside the gene matches. CDR1 is MNHEY and CDR2 is SVGAGI in the germline V gene. The CDR3 is CASSYREGTGELFF. The CDR3, as DNA: TGTGCCAGCAGTTACCGGGAGGGCACCGGGGAGCTGTTTTTT.